One sample yielded the 8 T cell receptor beta chains listed below, sequenced in a study of T cells after yellow fever vaccination. TCRdb reprocessed the 5' RACE reads via MiXCR and lists one record per CDR3 protein. There are fewer than 500,000 distinct CDR3 sequences in the sample; roughly a sixth occur only once, and roughly a sixth lies in the top ten. Here the sequenced sample was PBMCs, taken before the yellow fever booster vaccination. Receptor source: a man aged 18 to 29 who received the YFV17D yellow fever vaccine.

V gene TRBV5-1 combines with J gene TRBJ1-1, with 7 bases aligning to TRBD1. Germline CDR1 is SGHRS and CDR2 is YFSETQ. This CDR3 contains 13 residues. V dropped 4 bases and J dropped 8; count of bases not matched to a gene: 8. CDR3 bases: TGCGCCAGCAGCCCCTATGGAGGGGGCGAAGCTTTCTTT. Translation: CASSPYGGGEAFF. The variable domain in full, with the rest retrieved from reference TRBV5-1 and TRBJ1-1, is KAGVTQTPRYLIKTRGQQVTLSCSPISGHRSVSWYQQTPGQGLQFLFEYFSETQRNKGNFPGRFSGRQFSNSRSEMNVSTLELGDSALYLCASSPYGGGEAFFGQGTRLTVV.

This clonotype was seen repeatedly, ten times or more. The chain carries TRBV7-6 and TRBJ1-1; D gene ambiguous. The CDR3 spans 14 residues. Deletions cut 5 bases from V and 3 bases from J, with 13 bases between. Germline V gene lookup returns CDR1 SGHVS and CDR2 FNYEAQ. The CDR3 region is CASSLQDPYTEAFF. The CDR3, as DNA: TGTGCCAGCAGCCTCCAGGACCCCTACACTGAAGCTTTCTTT. The full variable domain, its missing parts supplied by reference TRBV7-6 and TRBJ1-1, is GAGVSQSPRYKVTKRGQDVALRCDPISGHVSLYWYRQALGQGPEFLTYFNYEAQQDKSGLPNDRFSAERPEGSISTLTIQRTEQRDSAMYRCASSLQDPYTEAFFGQGTRLTVV.

This clonotype has at least ten counts. The CDR3: CASSVDGEPEKLFF. The CDR3 nucleotides are TGTGCCAGCAGCGTAGACGGAGAGCCTGAAAAACTGTTTTTT. The V and J genes are TRBV9 and TRBJ1-4; D is undetermined. The CDR3 loop spans 14 amino acids. V was cut by 0 bases and J by 7 bases, with 10 bases left in between. Germline V lookup: CDR1 SGDLS, CDR2 YYNGEE.

This chain joins TRBV28 and TRBJ1-4, with 7 bases identical to TRBD1. Losses at the gene ends were 7 bases for V and 5 bases for J; bases not matched to a gene: 4. The V gene's germline CDR1 is MDHEN and CDR2 SYDVKM. The CDR3 loop spans 13 amino acids. The CDR3 sequence: CASIQGGNEKLFF. CDR3 DNA sequence: TGTGCCAGCATCCAGGGGGGCAATGAAAAACTGTTTTTT.

This clonotype was counted between two and nine times. The chain couples TRBV6-6 to TRBJ2-7; D might be TRBD2 (5 bases). The CDR3 has 13 residues. With 0 bases removed from V and 6 bases from J, the gap between germline ends came to 9 bases. Germline V gives CDR1 MNHNY, CDR2 SVGAGI (reference sequence). CDR3: CASSYSSGGEQYF. The CDR3 bases are TGTGCCAGCAGTTACTCATCCGGAGGCGAGCAGTACTTC.

The chain is built from TRBV4-1 and TRBJ1-6; 7 bases line up with TRBD1. The CDR3 extends over 16 amino acids. With V trimmed by 2 bases and J by 6 bases, 7 bases remained unmatched. Germline-derived CDR1 and CDR2 are MGHRA and YSYEKL. Here the CDR3 reads CASSQLDGQVNSPLHF. CDR3 in DNA: TGCGCCAGCAGCCAACTCGACGGACAGGTTAATTCACCCCTCCACTTT.

The chain is built from TRBV6-5 and TRBJ1-2, with D possibly being TRBD1 (5 bases). The CDR3 extends over 16 amino acids. V shed 0 bases and J shed 2 bases, with 13 bases lying between them. CDR1 and CDR2 (germline): MNHEY, SVGAGI. DNA of the CDR3: TGTGCCAGCAGTTACTCGATGTTGGGGGGAAACTATGGCTACACCTTC. Translation gives CASSYSMLGGNYGYTF.

The rearrangement links TRBV7-9 to TRBJ2-3; TRBD1 agrees at 7 bases. V shed 3 bases, J shed 1 base, and the junction held 7 bases outside the gene matches. Germline V gene lookup returns CDR1 SEHNR and CDR2 FQNEAQ (reference sequence). This CDR3 is built from 16 residues. In nucleotides, the CDR3 is TGTGCCAGCAGCTTCCGCAGACAGGGACGCACAGATACGCAGTATTTT. This translates into CASSFRRQGRTDTQYF.